The 14 T cell receptor beta chains given below trace back to one sample, sequenced in a study of post-analysis software for immune sequencing data. Notes on the study in general: About 5 TRBV segments (TRBV5-6, TRBV5-1 and TRBV20-1 among them) occurred more frequently in patients than in controls.

These receptors lack a known antigen. cDNA libraries of TCR beta carried unique molecular identifiers. TCRdb redid the calling of the PCR reads with MiXCR, one entry per CDR3 protein. The sample contains about 800,000 distinct CDR3 sequences, around 27% of which appear only once. The sequenced material came from blood. The receptors were sampled from a girl aged 5 to 17 with multiple sclerosis.

The CDR3 loop reads CASQWGIYEQYF. The CDR3 coding sequence is TGTGCCAGCCAATGGGGTATCTACGAGCAGTACTTC. The rearrangement uses TRBV28 and TRBJ2-7, with D hard to call. CDR1 is MDHEN, CDR2 SYDVKM, per germline. The CDR3 contains 12 residues. V was pared by 8 bases and J by 3 bases, with 11 bases between.

The sample holds a few counts of this clonotype. V usage is TRBV6-5 and J usage is TRBJ1-2, with D possibly TRBD1 on 6 matching bases. The CDR3 is 15 residues long. Trimming left V 2 bases short and J 3 bases short, with 13 bases between. CDR1 MNHEY and CDR2 SVGAGI come from the germline V gene. The CDR3 loop reads CASSYGPRGDYGYTF. The DNA of the CDR3 is TGTGCCAGCAGTTACGGTCCCAGGGGAGACTATGGCTACACCTTC.

There are a few counts of this clonotype. The rearrangement links TRBV29-1 to TRBJ1-2; D ambiguous. In germline, CDR1 is SQVTM, CDR2 ANQGSEA. V was shortened by 2 bases and J by 7 bases, with 8 bases between the two germline ends. This CDR3 has 11 amino acids. CDR3 DNA sequence: TGCAGCGTTGAACGGGGAACTGGCTACACCTTC. Residues: CSVERGTGYTF.

In this sample, this clonotype turned up a few times. This chain links TRBV29-1 with TRBJ1-2, with D possibly matching TRBD1 (6 bases). The CDR3 covers 15 residues. Germline lookup yields CDR1 SQVTM and CDR2 ANQGSEA. V lost 7 bases to trimming and J lost 3 bases, with 21 bases between them. CDR3 sequence: CSGGEGGAEYYGYTF. CDR3 nucleotide sequence: TGCAGCGGAGGTGAGGGGGGCGCGGAGTACTATGGCTACACCTTC.

The sample holds a few counts of this clonotype. V is TRBV7-9 and J is TRBJ2-3, with 11 positions matching TRBD1. V trimming: 8 bases; J trimming: 3 bases; junction bases outside the gene matches: 7. Germline values: CDR1 SEHNR, CDR2 FQNEAQ (reference sequence). This CDR3 has 15 residues. CDR3 DNA: TGTGCCAGCCGACGCGGGACAGGGGGAACAGATACGCAGTATTTT. Translation gives CASRRGTGGTDTQYF.

Concerning this clonotype itself: It may be a read error: a sequence one base away is much more abundant. The chain uses TRBV24-1 and TRBJ2-1; D is uncertain. The CDR3 length is 14 residues. Per the germline V gene, CDR1 is KGHDR and CDR2 is SFDVKD. CDR3 in DNA: TGTGCCACCAGTGAGGCCCGCTCCAACAATGAGCAGTTCTTC. It specifies CATSEARSNNEQFF.

This clonotype has more than one count but fewer than ten. The chain is built from TRBV28 and TRBJ2-7, with no clear D. The CDR3 is 12 residues long. Per the germline V gene, CDR1 is MDHEN and CDR2 is SYDVKM. V lost 8 bases, J lost 3 bases, and 11 bases lay in between. The DNA for the CDR3 is TGTGCCAGCCACGGGCAGTACTACGAGCAGTACTTC. Its translation: CASHGQYYEQYF. The full variable domain, rest sourced from reference TRBV28 and TRBJ2-7, is DVKVTQSSRYLVKRTGEKVFLECVQDMDHENMFWYRQDPGLGLRLIYFSYDVKMKEKGDIPEGYSVSREKKERFSLILESASTNQTSMYLCASHGQYYEQYFGPGTRLTVT.

This clonotype was observed many times. The gene calls are TRBV7-2 and TRBJ1-2; tentative D call: TRBD1 (5 bases). From germline, CDR1 is SGHTA and CDR2 FQGNSA. This CDR3 spans 13 amino acids. Trimming removed 3 bases from V and 4 bases from J, with 9 bases in between. The CDR3 here is CASSLGGAYGYTF. The CDR3 DNA reads TGTGCCAGCAGCTTGGGGGGAGCCTATGGCTACACCTTC.

The rearrangement joins TRBV4-3 to TRBJ2-5; 8 nucleotides line up with TRBD1. CDR3 size: 16 residues. CDR1 and CDR2 (germline): LGHNA, YSLEER. V gave up 0 bases and J gave up 5 bases; unmatched junction bases: 8. The chain's CDR3 is CASSQERAGGRETQYF. CDR3 DNA: TGCGCCAGCAGCCAAGAGCGGGCAGGGGGCAGGGAGACCCAGTACTTC.

The V call is TRBV7-9, the J call TRBJ1-4, with D uncertain. The ends were cut back, 5 bases at V and 6 bases at J, with 7 bases in the middle. CDR3 length equals 12 residues. Germline CDR1 reads SEHNR; CDR2 reads FQNEAQ (reference sequence). The CDR3 reads CASSRTDEKLFF. CDR3 nucleotides: TGTGCCAGCAGCCGTACAGATGAAAAACTGTTTTTT.

This clonotype came up a few times. The DNA for the CDR3 is TGCAGTGCTAGAAGGCAGGGACGGATCAATACGCAGTATTTT. Its translation: CSARRQGRINTQYF. This chain joins TRBV20-1 and TRBJ2-3; D might be TRBD1 or TRBD2, each matching 5 bases. V lost 2 bases, J lost 7 bases, and 16 bases lay in between. The CDR3 runs to 14 residues. Germline values: CDR1 DFQATT, CDR2 SNEGSKA (reference sequence).

The V call is TRBV15, the J call TRBJ1-1, with D perhaps TRBD1 (5 bases). The length of the CDR3 is 15 residues. Per the germline V gene, CDR1 is LNHNV and CDR2 is YYDKDF (reference sequence). Trimming left V 0 bases short and J 6 bases short, with 14 bases between. The CDR3 DNA reads TGTGCCACCAGCAGAGATAGGCGGCCGGGGGCTGAAGCTTTCTTT. This encodes CATSRDRRPGAEAFF.

V gene TRBV7-2 combines with J gene TRBJ1-1; no clear D gene. The CDR3 spans 15 residues. The germline V gene has CDR1 SGHTA and CDR2 FQGNSA. V was clipped by 1 base and J by 8 bases, with 17 bases between them. DNA for the CDR3: TGTGCCAGCAGCTTAGGGGTGGGGATGAGTAGAGAAGCTTTCTTT. This translates into CASSLGVGMSREAFF.

V usage is TRBV6-5 and J usage is TRBJ2-1, with a tentative D call TRBD2 (5 bases). CDR1 and CDR2 (germline): MNHEY, SVGAGI. Trimming took 0 bases from V and 2 from J, leaving 11 bases between them. The CDR3 has 16 residues. This CDR3 is CASSYSRGPAYNEQFF. CDR3 sequence (DNA): TGTGCCAGCAGTTACTCGAGAGGGCCCGCCTACAATGAGCAGTTCTTC.